This TCR beta chain stems from a study of identical twins. On this clonotype: Antigen: not known.

CDR1 and CDR2 from the germline V gene are SGHRS and YFSETQ. The CDR3 contains 14 residues. V lost 2 bases and J 6 bases, leaving 12 bases between the germline ends. Each cDNA held unique molecular identifiers, and template switching gave it a universal primer site. Each CDR3 protein gets one entry after TCRdb re-called the 5' RACE reads with MiXCR. Of some 900,000 distinct CDR3 sequences listed, 9% to 15% are singletons. General observations from the study: Fewer insertions characterized abundant cord blood beta clonotypes, whereas memory repertoires showed none. Among out-of-frame alpha sequences shared by twins, low generation probability occurred in excess. It was possible that invariant MAIT and iNKT cells partly confounded the zero-insertion analyses.

The sample also formed part of further work on yellow fever vaccine responses in identical twins.

Sequenced sample: PBMCs. This TCR derives from a woman under 30 in good health. The chain employs TRBV5-1 and TRBJ2-1, with a weak D call TRBD2 (6 bases). The CDR3 loop is CASSFPSVFNEQFF. The CDR3 nucleotides are TGCGCCAGCAGCTTCCCTAGCGTTTTCAATGAGCAGTTCTTC.